The rows below give T cell receptor beta chains drawn from one sample of a study of cytomegalovirus exposure and HLA in healthy donors. Assay: immunoSEQ multiplex PCR; the TCRdb copy retains only in-frame clones and omits some. The sample shows tens of thousands of clones, and over 5.5% sits with its ten largest clones. The sample was PBMCs. Every receptor here comes from a human donor in good health. Both conserved end residues are part of each CDR3. D genes are given only for firm matches.

j_gene: TRBJ1-5; d_gene: TRBD1; v_gene: TRBV15; CDR3aa: CATSGGTVNQPQHF; CDR3nt: TGTGCCACCAGCGGCGGGACAGTCAATCAGCCCCAGCATTTT
j_gene: TRBJ2-7; d_gene: .; v_gene: TRBV29-1; CDR3aa: CSVDKDRVGEQYF; CDR3nt: TGCAGCGTTGATAAGGACAGAGTTGGCGAGCAGTACTTC
j_gene: TRBJ1-6; d_gene: .; v_gene: TRBV5-3; CDR3aa: CARSIRNWSCNSPLHF; CDR3nt: TGTGCCAGAAGCATACGTAATTGGAGTTGTAATTCACCCCTCCACTTT
j_gene: TRBJ2-3; d_gene: TRBD1; v_gene: TRBV4-2; CDR3aa: CASSQGGGDADTQYF; CDR3nt: TGTGCCAGCAGCCAAGGAGGGGGCGACGCAGATACGCAGTATTTT
j_gene: TRBJ1-2; d_gene: .; v_gene: TRBV15; CDR3aa: CATSRDSEANYGYTF; CDR3nt: TGTGCCACCAGCAGAGATTCGGAGGCCAACTATGGCTACACCTTC
j_gene: TRBJ2-5; d_gene: .; v_gene: TRBV18; CDR3aa: CASSLRTGEETQYF; CDR3nt: TGTGCCAGCTCTCTCAGGACTGGGGAAGAGACCCAGTACTTC
j_gene: TRBJ2-7; d_gene: .; v_gene: TRBV7-6; CDR3aa: CASSLLTGQGGSGEQYF; CDR3nt: TGTGCCAGCAGCTTACTAACGGGGCAGGGAGGTTCGGGCGAGCAGTACTTC
j_gene: TRBJ1-6; d_gene: TRBD1; v_gene: TRBV2; CDR3aa: CASSVGQGANSPLHF; CDR3nt: TGTGCCAGCAGTGTTGGACAGGGGGCAAATTCACCCCTCCACTTT
j_gene: TRBJ1-4; d_gene: TRBD1; v_gene: TRBV29-1; CDR3aa: CSATGQHNEKLFF; CDR3nt: TGCAGCGCCACGGGACAGCATAATGAAAAACTGTTTTTT
j_gene: TRBJ2-7; d_gene: .; v_gene: TRBV27; CDR3aa: CASSFSGPYEQYF; CDR3nt: TGTGCCAGCAGTTTTTCAGGGCCCTACGAGCAGTACTTC
j_gene: TRBJ1-5; d_gene: .; v_gene: TRBV7-2; CDR3aa: CASSSEPNQPQHF; CDR3nt: TGTGCCAGCAGCTCGGAGCCCAATCAGCCCCAGCATTTT
j_gene: TRBJ2-3; d_gene: .; v_gene: TRBV2; CDR3aa: CASSGNFPSTDTQYF; CDR3nt: TGTGCCAGCAGCGGGAACTTCCCGAGCACAGATACGCAGTATTTT
j_gene: TRBJ2-2; d_gene: TRBD2; v_gene: TRBV7-2; CDR3aa: CASSRTSGGTNTGELFF; CDR3nt: TGTGCCAGCAGCCGGACTAGCGGGGGCACGAACACCGGGGAGCTGTTTTTT
j_gene: TRBJ1-6; d_gene: TRBD1; v_gene: TRBV5-6; CDR3aa: CASSLGQGGNSPLHF; CDR3nt: TGTGCCAGCAGCTTGGGACAGGGTGGTAATTCACCCCTCCACTTT
j_gene: TRBJ1-2; d_gene: TRBD1; v_gene: TRBV7-9; CDR3aa: CASSPDRGQGYTF; CDR3nt: TGTGCCAGCAGCCCGGACAGGGGGCAGGGCTACACCTTC